This section outlines one T cell receptor beta chain sequence together with its context. Only a few counts were recorded for this clone. Its binding antigen is unknown. No much larger clone exists at a distance of one base, and base qualities are not known. The CDR3 starts with the cysteine, ends with the phenylalanine, and has 16 residues. The sequence is cut down to CDR3 DNA, 48 bases in frame from base 1. The germline V gene gives CDR1 as SGHRS and CDR2 as YFSETQ. V is clipped by 3 bases and J by 3 bases, and the sequence between their germline boundaries is 18 bases long. This specimen comes from a study of a mutant IDH1 vaccine in newly diagnosed glioma (dated by TCRdb to about 2021). For the wider study: Vaccination was initiated 4-6 weeks after radiotherapy alone, or concurrently with temozolomide cycles in the chemotherapy-containing groups. Before enrollment, patients had received standard therapy of radiotherapy alone, temozolomide alone, or radiochemotherapy with temozolomide; most received the combination. For exploratory analyses, longitudinal TCRB deep sequencing was carried out in approximately 25 treated patients wherever samples were available. Peripheral blood was collected at six visits: V03 (baseline), V05, V07, V10, V12 and V13. Of the 30 or so patients who were treated, around 62% were male and around 38% were female, and the mean age was around 41 years. The week-35 safety follow-up took place at visit V12, and the week-47 end of study took place at visit V13. The paper as a whole reports these results and caveats: The authors stated that sample limitations prevented analyses of patient blood samples from being reproduced. Selection of PBMC samples for TCRB deep sequencing was based on availability. Immune responses induced by the vaccine were seen in roughly 95% of patients across multiple MHC alleles. Pseudoprogression seemed to be unrelated to changes in the top peripheral T cell clonotypes found by TCRB sequencing.

The time point label corresponds to: week 35, safety follow-up. Each vaccine dose was 300 ug of a 20-mer mutant IDH1 peptide in Montanide, given subcutaneously with topical imiquimod. Eight vaccinations were administered to patients in weeks 1, 3, 5, 7, 11, 15, 19 and 23, corresponding to visits V03 through V10. All donors had newly diagnosed IDH1-mutant astrocytomas of WHO grade 3 or 4 that showed loss of nuclear ATRX. The samples were drawn from NOA16, a multicentre, single-arm, open-label phase I trial in Germany that tested a mutant IDH1 peptide vaccine in humans for the first time. The DNeasy Blood and Tissue Kit was used to extract genomic DNA from EDTA blood for TCRB sequencing. The library was made by the immunoSEQ multiplex PCR assay. Rearranged TCR beta chain sequences were amplified using the hsTCRB Kit according to the manufacturer's protocol. Sequencing of TCRB libraries was carried out on an Illumina MiSeq. Per the authors' processing: Demultiplexing, trimming and gene mapping were performed with the kit vendor's proprietary platform. Here the immuneACCESS table is served through TCRdb, limited to in-frame sequences with V and J called. Missing clones are a known gap in these copies; in checked studies unresolved V genes cover under half, and the rest lacks a known reason. V and J calls and clone size are those listed in that table; D and trimming were worked out from the DNA. The sample profile shows 31,000 or so clones; more than 75% of them were found once. The ten largest clonotypes hold 10% to 12% of the sample.

This material consisted of PBMCs, taken from a glioma patient whose treatment included an IDH1 peptide vaccine. In this chain, TRBV5-1 is recombined with TRBJ1-1; 5 matching bases give a weak D call of TRBD1. This receptor was obtained from a woman between 40 and 55 years old with glioma. In nucleotides, the sequence is TGCGCCAGCAGCTGGGGGGGACCGCTGAAGGACACTGAAGCTTTCTTT. Its amino acids are CASSWGGPLKDTEAFF.